A single sample is the source of the 31 T cell receptor beta chains below, sequenced in a study of blood T cell repertoires in COVID-19. Sequenced by immunoSEQ multiplex PCR; TCRdb stores in-frame clones only, minus some. The top ten clones hold 21% of a sample with tens of thousands of clones, more than 75% of them seen once. Sequencing was performed on peripheral blood. The receptor set was obtained from a human donor in a cohort sampled during active COVID-19.

The genes are TRBV27 and TRBJ2-2; perhaps TRBD2 as D (7 bases). The CDR3 consists of 16 residues. Germline V lookup: CDR1 MNHEY, CDR2 SMNVEV (reference sequence). Between the trimmed V and J ends, which lost 4 bases and 7 bases, there was a span of 19 bases. The CDR3 DNA reads TGTGCCAGCAGTTCCCCCCTAGTAGGGGGGGTCGGGGAGCTGTTTTTT. This gives the protein CASSSPLVGGVGELFF.

V gene TRBV7-2 combines with J gene TRBJ2-7; 7 nucleotides agree with TRBD1. The CDR3 is 16 amino acids. From germline, CDR1 is SGHTA and CDR2 FQGNSA. V shed 5 bases and J 3 bases; nucleotides not matched to a gene: 13. CDR3 protein: CASSPPGGRLVYEQYF. CDR3 nucleotides: TGTGCCAGCAGCCCGCCAGGGGGACGGCTGGTCTACGAGCAGTACTTC.

In this sample, this clone turned up a few times. This chain connects TRBV7-2 to TRBJ2-1, with 13 bases that match TRBD2. From germline, CDR1 is SGHTA and CDR2 FQGNSA. Trimming cost V 4 bases and J 6 bases; bases outside gene matches: 6. This CDR3 contains 16 residues. The CDR3 DNA follows: TGTGCCAGCAGCTCGCAACTAGCGGGGGGGTTCAATGAGCAGTTCTTC. This encodes CASSSQLAGGFNEQFF.

V gene TRBV7-2 combines with J gene TRBJ2-3, with D perhaps TRBD2 (5 bases). Germline values: CDR1 SGHTA, CDR2 FQGNSA. The V end was cut by 4 bases, the J end by 0 bases, with 11 bases between. This CDR3 comprises 15 residues. The CDR3, as DNA: TGTGCCAGCAGCTCCTATACGGGGAGCACAGATACGCAGTATTTT. Protein product: CASSSYTGSTDTQYF. The entire variable domain, with the rest obtained from reference TRBV7-2 and TRBJ2-3, is as follows: GAGVSQSPSNKVTEKGKDVELRCDPISGHTALYWYRQSLGQGLEFLIYFQGNSAPDKSGLPSDRFSAERTGGSVSTLTIQRTQQEDSAVYLCASSSYTGSTDTQYFGPGTRLTVL.

The chain uses TRBV11-2 and TRBJ1-6; the match to TRBD1 covers 8 bases. V gave up 5 bases and J gave up 5 bases; unmatched junction bases: 2. The germline V gene has CDR1 SGHAT and CDR2 FQNNGV. The CDR3 totals 14 residues. DNA for the CDR3: TGTGCCAGCAGCGCAGGGGGCAATAATTCACCCCTCCACTTT. Its translation: CASSAGGNNSPLHF.

The J gene is TRBJ2-2, the V gene TRBV12-3 or TRBV12-4; a possible D gene is TRBD1 (5 bases). The CDR3 is 13 amino acids. The germline V and J ends were trimmed by 4 bases and 6 bases, with 9 bases remaining between them. The CDR3 sequence is CASSSGLAGELFF. The CDR3 nucleotides are TGTGCCAGCAGTTCAGGGCTAGCCGGGGAGCTGTTTTTT.

The genes are TRBV10-3 and TRBJ1-6; TRBD1 matches at 7 bases. Germline assignment: CDR1 ENHRY and CDR2 SYGVKD. CDR3 size: 13 residues. J lost 8 bases, V lost 6 bases, and 4 bases had no gene match. The CDR3 region has the DNA TGTGCCATCAGAAAAACAGGGGATTCACCCCTCCACTTT. It translates to CAIRKTGDSPLHF.

The chain uses TRBV12-3 or TRBV12-4 and TRBJ1-5; D gene ambiguous. The CDR3 spans 12 residues. The V and J ends lost 5 bases and 7 bases respectively, with 9 bases between them. CDR3 DNA: TGTGCCAGCAGTCCGCGGGGACAGCCCCAGCATTTT. Translating gives CASSPRGQPQHF.

J is TRBJ2-2 and V is TRBV2; 10 bases fit TRBD2. CDR3 length: 15 residues. V lost 6 bases to trimming and J lost 2 bases; unmatched junction nucleotides: 3. Per the germline V gene, CDR1 is SNHLY and CDR2 is FYNNEI. In DNA form, the CDR3 reads TGTGCCAGCAGAGGGACTAGCGTTAACACCGGGGAGCTGTTTTTT. It codes for CASRGTSVNTGELFF.

The chain combines TRBV28 with TRBJ1-2, with D perhaps matching TRBD1 (5 bases). The V gene's germline CDR1 is MDHEN and CDR2 SYDVKM. V was cut by 1 base and J by 4 bases, with 19 bases left in between. There are 17 residues in the CDR3. The CDR3 region has the DNA TGTGCCAGCAGTTTATATAGGGGAGGAACTACCCTCTATGGCTACACCTTC. Its protein product is CASSLYRGGTTLYGYTF.

The chain has TRBV9 and TRBJ2-2; no clear D gene. Trimming pared 0 bases from V and 1 base from J, leaving 7 bases between. Germline values: CDR1 SGDLS, CDR2 YYNGEE. The CDR3 has 15 residues. CDR3 loop: CASSVGLGNTGELFF. The CDR3 coding sequence is TGTGCCAGCAGCGTAGGTCTCGGGAACACCGGGGAGCTGTTTTTT.

This chain links TRBV7-6 with TRBJ2-7; tentatively, D is TRBD1 (5 bases). The CDR3 covers 15 residues. Trimming removed 1 base from V and 3 bases from J, with 13 bases in between. The V gene's germline CDR1 is SGHVS and CDR2 FNYEAQ. CDR3 amino acids: CASSLESAGIYEQYF. CDR3 nucleotides: TGTGCCAGCAGCTTAGAGTCGGCAGGGATCTACGAGCAGTACTTC.

The rearrangement links TRBV3-1 (or the pseudogene TRBV3-2) to TRBJ1-3; D unclear. This CDR3 spans 14 amino acids. Germline V gene sequence: CDR1 LGHDT, CDR2 YNNKEL (reference sequence). Deletions cut 1 base from V and 3 bases from J, with 7 bases between. The CDR3 region is CASSQGRLGNTIYF. Written as DNA, the CDR3 is TGTGCCAGCAGCCAAGGTAGACTTGGAAACACCATATATTTT.

This clone was detected only once. The V call is TRBV7-9, the J call TRBJ1-2; weak D call: TRBD1 (5 bases). The V end lost 6 bases, the J end lost 7 bases, and 18 bases lay between the germline ends. The CDR3 loop spans 14 amino acids. Germline loops: CDR1 SEHNR, CDR2 FQNEAQ (reference sequence). CDR3 in DNA: TGTGCCAGCAGGACAGTGGGCAAGAACGGTGGCTACACCTTC. Its protein product is CASRTVGKNGGYTF. The full variable domain, its missing parts supplied by reference TRBV7-9 and TRBJ1-2, is DTGVSQNPRHKITKRGQNVTFRCDPISEHNRLYWYRQTLGQGPEFLTYFQNEAQLEKSRLLSDRFSAERPKGSFSTLEIQRTEQGDSAMYLCASRTVGKNGGYTFGSGTRLTVV.

This clone occurred a few times. The rearrangement uses TRBV20-1 and TRBJ2-7; possible D gene TRBD1, 5 bases. Germline assignment: CDR1 DFQATT and CDR2 SNEGSKA (reference sequence). The CDR3 totals 11 residues. The ends were cut back, 0 bases at V and 7 bases at J, with 7 bases in the middle. The CDR3 protein is CSAREDKEQYF. CDR3 sequence (DNA): TGCAGTGCTAGAGAGGACAAAGAGCAGTACTTC.

The rearrangement uses TRBV18 and TRBJ1-3; 9 nucleotides align to TRBD1. Unmatched junction bases numbered 5, after V lost 8 bases and J lost 0 bases. In germline, CDR1 is KGHSH, CDR2 LQKENI. This CDR3 is 15 amino acids long. CDR3 region: CASPTGGNSGNTIYF. The CDR3 DNA is TGTGCCAGCCCAACAGGGGGCAACTCTGGAAACACCATATATTTT.

The V gene is TRBV6-6, the J gene TRBJ2-1, with D uncertain. The V end was cut by 2 bases, the J end by 3 bases, with 8 bases between. Germline V lookup: CDR1 MNHNY, CDR2 SVGAGI (reference sequence). The CDR3 consists of 14 residues. The DNA of the CDR3 is TGTGCCAGCAGTTACGCCGACATCTACAATGAGCAGTTCTTC. The encoded protein is CASSYADIYNEQFF.

The chain recombines TRBV6-5 with TRBJ2-1, with D possibly TRBD2 on 6 matching bases. There are 10 residues in the CDR3. The V gene's germline CDR1 is MNHEY and CDR2 SVGAGI. The germline V and J ends were trimmed by 8 bases and 10 bases, with 9 bases remaining between them. CDR3 sequence: CASGEAEQFF. The CDR3, as DNA: TGTGCCAGCGGGGAGGCGGAGCAGTTCTTC.

The rearrangement links TRBV11-2 to TRBJ2-2; 10 bases line up with TRBD1. Germline CDR1 reads SGHAT; CDR2 reads FQNNGV. The CDR3 is 17 residues long. V shed 4 bases and J 3 bases; nucleotides not matched to a gene: 8. The CDR3 nucleotides read TGTGCCAGCAGCTACCCGGGACAGGGGACGTACACCGGGGAGCTGTTTTTT. Translating it yields CASSYPGQGTYTGELFF.

This clone has a single count. This chain links TRBV2 with TRBJ2-2, with 9 bases aligning to TRBD1. This CDR3 spans 15 amino acids. The trim removed 8 bases at V and 3 bases at J, leaving 7 bases unmatched. Germline CDR1 reads SNHLY; CDR2 reads FYNNEI. The CDR3 DNA reads TGTGCCAGCGGGGACAGGGACGCCTACACCGGGGAGCTGTTTTTT. It codes for CASGDRDAYTGELFF.

The chain has TRBV28 and TRBJ2-6, with 10 bases identical to TRBD2. Germline V lookup: CDR1 MDHEN, CDR2 SYDVKM. CDR3 length: 16 residues. Trimming cost V 5 bases and J 0 bases; bases outside gene matches: 1. This chain's CDR3 is CASSLAGASGANVLTF. In DNA form, the CDR3 reads TGTGCCAGCAGTCTAGCGGGGGCCTCTGGGGCCAACGTCCTGACTTTC.

V is TRBV12-5 and J is TRBJ2-3; the match to TRBD2 covers 10 bases. V dropped 0 bases and J dropped 6; count of bases not matched to a gene: 12. The CDR3 is made up of 18 amino acids. Germline assignment: CDR1 LGHNT and CDR2 FRNRAP. The CDR3 spells CASGLVLGLAGAPDTQYF. In DNA form, the CDR3 reads TGTGCTAGTGGTTTGGTACTGGGGCTAGCGGGGGCCCCGGATACGCAGTATTTT.

This clone came up a few times. In nucleotides, the CDR3 is TGCGCCAGCAGCTTCGACAGGCAAGAGACCCAGTACTTC. Amino acid sequence: CASSFDRQETQYF. The V call is TRBV10-2, the J call TRBJ2-5, with a tentative D call TRBD1 (6 bases). Germline CDR1 WSHSY, CDR2 SAAADI. The CDR3 sequence is 13 residues long. With 6 bases removed from V and 2 bases from J, the gap between germline ends came to 10 bases.

The rearrangement links TRBV5-1 to TRBJ1-6, with 11 bases aligning to TRBD1. Germline V gene data show CDR1 as SGHRS and CDR2 as YFSETQ. CDR3 length: 16 residues. V lost 1 base and J lost 10; bases outside the gene matches: 7. The CDR3 region has the DNA TGCGCCAGCAGCTTGCGCGGGACAGGGGGAGAATCACCCCTCCACTTT. Protein sequence: CASSLRGTGGESPLHF.

This rearrangement joins TRBV6-5 to TRBJ1-6, with D perhaps TRBD1 (5 bases). The V gene lost 4 bases and the J gene lost 6 bases, with 13 bases spanning the gap. The CDR3 extends over 15 amino acids. Germline assignment: CDR1 MNHEY and CDR2 SVGAGI. Here the CDR3 reads CASSFGGGGNSPLHF. The DNA of the CDR3 is TGTGCCAGCAGTTTCGGGGGGGGTGGTAATTCACCCCTCCACTTT.

The table lists this clone with a count of one. This chain uses TRBV30 with TRBJ1-5; D call uncertain. CDR1 is GTSNPN, CDR2 SVGIG, per germline (reference sequence). This CDR3 has 15 residues. V dropped 5 bases and J dropped 4 bases, with 18 bases sitting between them. The CDR3 loop reads CAWGPGSTLNQPQHF. Here the CDR3 DNA reads TGTGCCTGGGGACCGGGATCTACCTTAAATCAGCCCCAGCATTTT.

The genes are TRBV5-1 and TRBJ2-5; 8 bases line up with TRBD1. The CDR3 is 15 residues long. With V trimmed by 4 bases and J by 4 bases, 9 bases remained unmatched. The V gene's germline CDR1 is SGHRS and CDR2 YFSETQ. The CDR3 coding sequence is TGCGCCAGCAGCCTACGGACAGGGATGAGAGAGACCCAGTACTTC. It translates to CASSLRTGMRETQYF.

V gene TRBV3-1 (or the pseudogene TRBV3-2) combines with J gene TRBJ1-2; a weak D match, TRBD1 (5 bases). The CDR3 loop spans 17 amino acids. CDR1 is LGHDT, CDR2 YNNKEL, per germline (reference sequence). V lost 0 bases and J 0 bases, leaving 14 bases between the germline ends. CDR3 DNA: TGTGCCAGCAGCCAAGAGTCGGCAGGGCGAGCTAACTATGGCTACACCTTC. It codes for CASSQESAGRANYGYTF.

J is TRBJ1-4 and V is TRBV25-1, with TRBD1 identical over 11 bases. Germline CDR1 reads MGHDK; CDR2 reads SYGVNS. This CDR3 has 16 residues. The V gene end was trimmed by 6 bases and the J gene end by 4 bases; junction bases not matched to a gene: 7. The CDR3 loop is CASSLWGTGGNEKLFF. DNA of the CDR3: TGTGCCAGCAGCCTTTGGGGGACAGGGGGTAATGAAAAACTGTTTTTT.

This chain connects TRBV19 to TRBJ1-5; tentatively, D is TRBD1 (5 bases). V was pared by 4 bases and J by 7 bases, with 17 bases between. Germline CDR1 and CDR2: LNHDA and SQIVND (reference sequence). The CDR3 covers 15 residues. DNA for the CDR3: TGTGCCAGTAGTACCGAACCGGGGGGTCGGCAGCCCCAGCATTTT. It translates to CASSTEPGGRQPQHF.

The chain carries TRBV7-6 and TRBJ1-1, with TRBD1 matching over 8 bases. The trim removed 5 bases at V and 8 bases at J, leaving 4 bases unmatched. The CDR3 is 12 residues long. Germline V gene sequence: CDR1 SGHVS, CDR2 FNYEAQ. In nucleotides, the CDR3 is TGTGCCAGCAGCAGCAGACAGGGGGAAGCTTTCTTT. Amino acid sequence: CASSSRQGEAFF.